The source of this T cell receptor beta chain is a study of Ad26.COV2.S vaccination and SARS-CoV-2 variants. Treatment noted: 15 to 20 received Ad26.COV2.S at low or high dose, single or two shots; 5 received placebo; per-sample allocation not given. Following the first vaccine or placebo injection, samples were taken on day 63. Clones were read by immunoSEQ multiplex PCR, and TCRdb kept only the in-frame ones, dropping some. The table includes 430,000 or so clones, 75% to 95% detected once. This CDR3 is built from 14 residues. Unmatched junction bases numbered 11, after V lost 7 bases and J lost 2 bases. Germline CDR1 reads GTSNPN; CDR2 reads SVGIG (reference sequence).

This chain connects TRBV30 to TRBJ2-7; TRBD1 agrees at 7 bases. The origin of this receptor is a person aged 18 to 59 who received the Ad26.COV2.S COVID-19 vaccine or a placebo. Sequencing used peripheral blood, obtained in a trial of Ad26.COV2.S vaccine versus placebo. The CDR3 is CALAKGADPYEQYF. In DNA form, the CDR3 reads TGTGCCTTAGCCAAGGGGGCGGACCCCTACGAGCAGTACTTC.